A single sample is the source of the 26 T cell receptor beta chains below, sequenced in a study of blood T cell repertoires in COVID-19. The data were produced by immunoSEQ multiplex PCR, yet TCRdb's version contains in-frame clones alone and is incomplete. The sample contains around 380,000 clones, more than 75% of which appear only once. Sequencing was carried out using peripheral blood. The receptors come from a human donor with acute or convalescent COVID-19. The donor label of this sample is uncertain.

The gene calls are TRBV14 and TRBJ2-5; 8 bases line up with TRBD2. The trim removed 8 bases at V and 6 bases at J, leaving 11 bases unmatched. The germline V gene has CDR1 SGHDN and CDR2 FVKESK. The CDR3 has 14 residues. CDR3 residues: CASRPTGGAQTQYF. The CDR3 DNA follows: TGTGCCAGCCGACCGACCGGGGGGGCCCAGACCCAGTACTTC.

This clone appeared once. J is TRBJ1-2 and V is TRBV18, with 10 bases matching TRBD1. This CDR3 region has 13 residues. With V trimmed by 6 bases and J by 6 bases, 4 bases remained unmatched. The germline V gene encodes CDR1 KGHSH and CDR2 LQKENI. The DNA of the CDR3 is TGTGCCAGCTCCCCAGACAGGGGGCATGGCTACACCTTC. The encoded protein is CASSPDRGHGYTF.

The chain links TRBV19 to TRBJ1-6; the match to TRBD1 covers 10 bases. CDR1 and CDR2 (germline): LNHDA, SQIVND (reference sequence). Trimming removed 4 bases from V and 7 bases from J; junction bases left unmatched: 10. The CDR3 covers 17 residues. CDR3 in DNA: TGTGCCAGTAGTACCACCGGACAGGGGGTTTGGAATTCACCCCTCCACTTT. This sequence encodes CASSTTGQGVWNSPLHF.

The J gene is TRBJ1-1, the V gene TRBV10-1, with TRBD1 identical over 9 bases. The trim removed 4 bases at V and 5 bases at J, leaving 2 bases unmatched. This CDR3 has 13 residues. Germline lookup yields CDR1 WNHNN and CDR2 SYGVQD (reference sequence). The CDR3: CASSGDRVTEAFF. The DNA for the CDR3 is TGCGCCAGCAGTGGGGACAGGGTAACTGAAGCTTTCTTT.

CDR3 protein: CASSLGDSNNQPQHF. In DNA, the CDR3 is TGTGCCAGCAGCCTCGGGGACAGTAACAATCAGCCCCAGCATTTT. V usage is TRBV7-9 and J usage is TRBJ1-5; TRBD1 aligns across 7 bases. The CDR3 runs to 15 residues. V shed 5 bases, J shed 3 bases, and the junction held 7 bases outside the gene matches. Germline loops: CDR1 SEHNR, CDR2 FQNEAQ (reference sequence).

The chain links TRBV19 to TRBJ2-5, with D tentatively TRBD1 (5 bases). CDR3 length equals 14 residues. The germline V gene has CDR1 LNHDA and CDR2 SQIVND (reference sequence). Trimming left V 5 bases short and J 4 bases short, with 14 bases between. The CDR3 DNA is TGTGCCAGTAGTCCCCGGCAGGGTGGAGAGACCCAGTACTTC. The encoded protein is CASSPRQGGETQYF.

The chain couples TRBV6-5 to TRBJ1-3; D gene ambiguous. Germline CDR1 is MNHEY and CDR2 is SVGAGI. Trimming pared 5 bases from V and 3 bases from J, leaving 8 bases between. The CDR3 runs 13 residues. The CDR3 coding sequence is TGTGCCAGCAGTATATTCGGTGGAAACACCATATATTTT. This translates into CASSIFGGNTIYF.

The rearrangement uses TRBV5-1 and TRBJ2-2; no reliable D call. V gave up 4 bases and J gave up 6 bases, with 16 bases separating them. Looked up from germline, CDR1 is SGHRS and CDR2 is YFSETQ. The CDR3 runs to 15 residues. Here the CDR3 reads CASSRVLSESGELFF. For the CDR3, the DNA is TGCGCCAGCAGCCGTGTACTTAGTGAGTCCGGGGAGCTGTTTTTT.

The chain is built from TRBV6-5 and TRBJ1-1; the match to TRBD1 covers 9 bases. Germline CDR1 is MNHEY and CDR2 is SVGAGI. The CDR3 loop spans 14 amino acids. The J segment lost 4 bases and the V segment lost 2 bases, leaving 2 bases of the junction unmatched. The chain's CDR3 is CASSYGQGPTEAFF. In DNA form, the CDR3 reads TGTGCCAGCAGTTACGGACAGGGGCCCACTGAAGCTTTCTTT.

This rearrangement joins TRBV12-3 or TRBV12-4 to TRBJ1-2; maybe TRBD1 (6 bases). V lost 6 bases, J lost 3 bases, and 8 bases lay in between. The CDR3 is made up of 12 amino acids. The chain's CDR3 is CASSTGYYGYTF. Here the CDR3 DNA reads TGTGCCAGCAGCACAGGGTACTATGGCTACACCTTC.

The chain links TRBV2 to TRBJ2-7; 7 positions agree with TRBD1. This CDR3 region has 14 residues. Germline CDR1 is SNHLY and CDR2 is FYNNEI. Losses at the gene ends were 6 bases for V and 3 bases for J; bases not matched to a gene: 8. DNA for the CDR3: TGTGCCAGCAGCGTACAGGGGCTAATCTACGAGCAGTACTTC. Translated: CASSVQGLIYEQYF.

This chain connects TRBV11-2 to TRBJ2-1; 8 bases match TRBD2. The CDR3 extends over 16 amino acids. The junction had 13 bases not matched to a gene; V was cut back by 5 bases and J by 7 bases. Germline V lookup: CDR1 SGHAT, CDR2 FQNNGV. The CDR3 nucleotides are TGTGCCAGCAGCCCGAGCGGGAGAAGGATTGGGAATGAGCAGTTCTTC. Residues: CASSPSGRRIGNEQFF.

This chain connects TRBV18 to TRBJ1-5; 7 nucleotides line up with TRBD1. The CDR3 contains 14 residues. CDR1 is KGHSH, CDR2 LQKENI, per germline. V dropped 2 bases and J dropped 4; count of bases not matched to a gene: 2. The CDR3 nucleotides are TGTGCCAGCTCACCAGGGACAGCTAATCAGCCCCAGCATTTT. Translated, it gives CASSPGTANQPQHF.

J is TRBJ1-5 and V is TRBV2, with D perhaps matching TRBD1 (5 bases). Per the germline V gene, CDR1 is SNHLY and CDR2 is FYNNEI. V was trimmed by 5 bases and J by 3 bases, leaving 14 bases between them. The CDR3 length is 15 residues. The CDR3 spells CASSPSGGDNQPQHF. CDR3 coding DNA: TGTGCCAGCAGTCCCTCGGGGGGAGACAATCAGCCCCAGCATTTT.

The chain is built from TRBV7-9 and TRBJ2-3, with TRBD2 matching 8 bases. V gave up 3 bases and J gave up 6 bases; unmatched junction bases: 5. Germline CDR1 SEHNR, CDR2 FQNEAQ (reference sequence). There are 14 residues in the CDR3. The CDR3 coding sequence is TGTGCCAGCAGCTTTAGCGGGACCCAGGATACGCAGTATTTT. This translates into CASSFSGTQDTQYF. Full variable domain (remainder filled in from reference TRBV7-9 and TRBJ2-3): DTGVSQNPRHKITKRGQNVTFRCDPISEHNRLYWYRQTLGQGPEFLTYFQNEAQLEKSRLLSDRFSAERPKGSFSTLEIQRTEQGDSAMYLCASSFSGTQDTQYFGPGTRLTVL.

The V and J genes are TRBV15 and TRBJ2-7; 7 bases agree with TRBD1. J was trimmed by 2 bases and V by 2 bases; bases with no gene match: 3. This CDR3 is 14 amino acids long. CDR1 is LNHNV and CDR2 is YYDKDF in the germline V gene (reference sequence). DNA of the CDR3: TGTGCCACCAGCAGATGGGGACAGACCTACGAGCAGTACTTC. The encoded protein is CATSRWGQTYEQYF. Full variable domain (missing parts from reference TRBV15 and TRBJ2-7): DAMVIQNPRYQVTQFGKPVTLSCSQTLNHNVMYWYQQKSSQAPKLLFHYYDKDFNNEADTPDNFQSRRPNTSFCFLDIRSPGLGDTAMYLCATSRWGQTYEQYFGPGTRLTVT.

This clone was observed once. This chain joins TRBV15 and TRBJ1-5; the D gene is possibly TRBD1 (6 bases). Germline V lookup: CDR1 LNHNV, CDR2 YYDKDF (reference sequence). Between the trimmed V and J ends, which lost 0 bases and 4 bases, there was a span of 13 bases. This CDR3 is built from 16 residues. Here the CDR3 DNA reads TGTGCCACCAGCAGAGATGGGGGTAGGGGGAATCAGCCCCAGCATTTT. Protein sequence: CATSRDGGRGNQPQHF. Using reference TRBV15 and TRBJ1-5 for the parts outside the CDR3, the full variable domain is DAMVIQNPRYQVTQFGKPVTLSCSQTLNHNVMYWYQQKSSQAPKLLFHYYDKDFNNEADTPDNFQSRRPNTSFCFLDIRSPGLGDTAMYLCATSRDGGRGNQPQHFGDGTRLSIL.

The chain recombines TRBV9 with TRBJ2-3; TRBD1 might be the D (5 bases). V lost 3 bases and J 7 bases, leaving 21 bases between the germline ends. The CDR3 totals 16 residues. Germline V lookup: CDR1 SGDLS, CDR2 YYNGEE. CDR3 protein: CASSALVRSGRYTQYF. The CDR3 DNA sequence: TGTGCCAGCAGCGCCCTCGTCCGCTCAGGGCGGTATACGCAGTATTTT.

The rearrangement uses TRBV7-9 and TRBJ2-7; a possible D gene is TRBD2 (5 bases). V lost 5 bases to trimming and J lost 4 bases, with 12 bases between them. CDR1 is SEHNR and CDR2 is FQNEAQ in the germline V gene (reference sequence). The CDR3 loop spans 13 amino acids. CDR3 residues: CASSPGILYEQYF. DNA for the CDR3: TGTGCCAGCAGCCCGGGGATTTTATACGAGCAGTACTTC.

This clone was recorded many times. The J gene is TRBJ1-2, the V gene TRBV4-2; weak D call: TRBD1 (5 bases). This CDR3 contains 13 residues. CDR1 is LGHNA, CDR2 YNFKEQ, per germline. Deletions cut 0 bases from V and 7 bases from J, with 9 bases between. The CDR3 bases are TGTGCCAGCAGCCAAGACAGGGAAGGTGGCTACACCTTC. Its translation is CASSQDREGGYTF.

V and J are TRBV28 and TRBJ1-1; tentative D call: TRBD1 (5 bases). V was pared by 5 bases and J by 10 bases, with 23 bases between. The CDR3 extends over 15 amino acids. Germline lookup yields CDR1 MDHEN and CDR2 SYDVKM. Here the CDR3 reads CASSNPVEYWGAAFF. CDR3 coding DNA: TGTGCCAGCAGTAACCCCGTTGAATACTGGGGCGCAGCTTTCTTT.

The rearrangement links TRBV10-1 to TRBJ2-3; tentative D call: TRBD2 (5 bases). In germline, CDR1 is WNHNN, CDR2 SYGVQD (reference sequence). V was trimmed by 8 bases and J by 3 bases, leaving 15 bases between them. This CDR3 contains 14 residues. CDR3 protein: CASSPASYTDTQYF. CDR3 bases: TGCGCCAGCTCGCCGGCTAGCTATACAGATACGCAGTATTTT.

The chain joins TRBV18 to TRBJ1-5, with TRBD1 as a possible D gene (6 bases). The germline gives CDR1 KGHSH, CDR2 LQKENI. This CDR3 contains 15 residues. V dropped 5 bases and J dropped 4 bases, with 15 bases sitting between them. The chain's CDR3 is CASSASYGTNQPQHF. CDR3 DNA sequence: TGTGCCAGCTCAGCTTCCTACGGGACAAATCAGCCCCAGCATTTT.

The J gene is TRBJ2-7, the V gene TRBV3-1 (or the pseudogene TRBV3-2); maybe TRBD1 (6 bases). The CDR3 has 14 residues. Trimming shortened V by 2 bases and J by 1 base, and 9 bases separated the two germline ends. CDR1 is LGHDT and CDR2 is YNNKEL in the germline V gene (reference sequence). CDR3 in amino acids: CASSQQGSSYEQYF. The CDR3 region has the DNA TGTGCCAGCAGCCAACAGGGGTCATCCTACGAGCAGTACTTC.

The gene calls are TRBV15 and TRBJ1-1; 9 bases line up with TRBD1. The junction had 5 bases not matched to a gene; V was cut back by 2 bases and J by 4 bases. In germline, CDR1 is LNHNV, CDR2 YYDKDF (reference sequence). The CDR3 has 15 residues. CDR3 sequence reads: CATSRYTGGFTEAFF. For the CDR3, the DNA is TGTGCCACCAGCAGATACACAGGGGGCTTCACTGAAGCTTTCTTT.

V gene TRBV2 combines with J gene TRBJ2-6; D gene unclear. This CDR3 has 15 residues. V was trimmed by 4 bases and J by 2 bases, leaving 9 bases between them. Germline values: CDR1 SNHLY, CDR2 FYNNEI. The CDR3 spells CASSVSAPGANVLTF. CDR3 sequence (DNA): TGTGCCAGCAGTGTATCTGCGCCTGGGGCCAACGTCCTGACTTTC.